Below, one T cell receptor beta chain is given with its context. This entry belongs to a study of shared clonotypes between healthy human individuals. The protocol was immunoSEQ multiplex PCR, while the TCRdb copy is restricted to in-frame clones and leaves out a portion. This sample has 1,400,000 or so clones, with less than 99% found just once. The trim removed 1 base at V and 4 bases at J, leaving 5 bases unmatched. Per the germline V gene, CDR1 is SQVTM and CDR2 is ANQGSEA. CDR3 length: 15 residues. The chain recombines TRBV29-1 with TRBJ2-3; 10 bases match TRBD2. The specimen sequenced was naive CD4+ T cells sorted from blood. Subset of the sample: CD45RA+ positively selected. The TCR comes from a man aged 25-40 years in good health. DNA of the CDR3: TGCAGCGTTGAAGGACTAGCGGGTTCCCCAGATACGCAGTATTTT. Its translation is CSVEGLAGSPDTQYF.